The rows below give T cell receptor beta chains drawn from one sample of a study of technical replicates of blood from a few donors. Using immunoSEQ multiplex PCR, the repertoire was profiled, and TCRdb retains in-frame clones only, with some absent. The table has about 88,000 clones, approximately 94% seen once. The sample comprised T cells isolated from PBMCs. The receptors derive from a human donor in good health. The conserved cysteine and the conserved F or W are not part of the CDR3 here.

CDR3aa: ASSFKGGAARLGAEAF; j_gene: TRBJ1-1; v_gene: TRBV11-2
CDR3aa: ASSINRVRNQPQH; j_gene: TRBJ1-5; v_gene: TRBV19
CDR3aa: AWSVLGTTQGAPLH; j_gene: TRBJ1-6; v_gene: TRBV30
CDR3aa: ASSIQSEETQY; j_gene: TRBJ2-5; v_gene: TRBV19
CDR3aa: ASSETGQARKNGSPLH; j_gene: TRBJ1-6; v_gene: TRBV6-4
CDR3aa: ASSFRDLSSYNEQF; j_gene: TRBJ2-1; v_gene: TRBV11-2
CDR3aa: ASSPQGYYYGYT; j_gene: TRBJ1-2; v_gene: TRBV28
CDR3aa: ASSPNEKLF; j_gene: TRBJ1-4; v_gene: TRBV28
CDR3aa: ASSGPGQGTGGNTIY; j_gene: TRBJ1-3; v_gene: TRBV27
CDR3aa: ATSPTGSSYEQY; j_gene: TRBJ2-7; v_gene: TRBV15
CDR3aa: ASSLKPDRTSFSDSGGYT; j_gene: TRBJ1-2; v_gene: TRBV18
CDR3aa: ASSLRTEPINTQY; j_gene: TRBJ2-3; v_gene: TRBV5-1
CDR3aa: ASSSPGQSYNEQF; j_gene: TRBJ2-1; v_gene: TRBV7-6
CDR3aa: ASSVVGGESGNQPQH; j_gene: TRBJ1-5; v_gene: TRBV6-1
CDR3aa: ASSDSLAGYNEQF; j_gene: TRBJ2-1; v_gene: TRBV6-4